This TCR beta chain is from a study of CD8+ T cells in alopecia areata (dated by TCRdb to 2016 to 2019). Background for the entire study: Treated patients were enrolled in an open-label pilot trial of oral tofacitinib at 5 to 10 mg twice daily for moderate-to-severe alopecia areata. Biopsies were taken from tofacitinib-treated patients at baseline and at 4 and 24 weeks of treatment, and a later scalp biopsy was taken in several of the tofacitinib-treated patients. RNA was extracted with the PAXgene miRNA kit for fixed scalp, the miRNeasy kit for PBMCs, and the RNeasy kit for mouse skin. Amplification of TCRbeta CDR3 regions was done by immunoSEQ multiplex PCR using 35 Vbeta forward primers and 13 Jbeta reverse primers. Tofacitinib was given for 6 to 18 months, followed by 6 months of follow-up off drug to assess delayed response and recurrence. On the human side, TCRbeta sequencing was run on scalp tissue and on sorted CD4+ and CD8+ peripheral blood T cells from healthy controls and from alopecia areata patients with either patchy or totalis/universalis disease. High-throughput TCRbeta sequencing was used to examine T cell clonal expansion in alopecia areata in both the C3H/HeJ mouse model and human patients. Scalp clonality was compared among normal scalp (n=4), patchy alopecia areata scalp (n=8), and alopecia totalis/universalis scalp (n=8). In treated patients, disease severity was measured using the SALT score, which gives the percentage of scalp surface area affected.

Points on this clone: What antigen it recognizes has not been identified. The input lacks base qualities; no much larger clone sits a single base away.

Results and caveats for the whole study, not just this receptor: Because the treated cohort was small and had just a single nonresponder, larger studies are needed to establish links between baseline CD8+ expansion and response. Shared TCR sequences between patients were less evident than in mice, which may be partly attributable to HLA diversity in the patient population. Unlike mouse skin, where gammadelta T cells dominate, normal human skin contains resident alphabeta T cells that get sequenced too, which complicates analysis of the scalp TCR repertoire. Higher clonality and more expanded CD8+ clones were observed in lesional scalp than in normal scalp, particularly in alopecia totalis/universalis, a finding suggestive of antigenic drive. Scalp clonality and the number of expanded CD8+ clones among the top 100 scalp clones were significantly decreased by tofacitinib. During tofacitinib treatment, many expanded lesional clones remained in scalp and blood, and this persistence may partly explain relapse after treatment is stopped.

The library was produced with the immunoSEQ multiplex PCR assay. For TCR sequencing, RNA was extracted from every sample and reverse transcribed into cDNA to serve as template. SuperScript III was used for first-strand cDNA synthesis, primed with a 2:1 mix of oligo-dT and random hexamers. A synthetic immune receptor repertoire was used to gauge amplification bias, and whatever bias remained was removed computationally. On the study's bioinformatics: Raw reads were preprocessed for error removal, and CDR3 was defined according to IMGT conventions as running from the conserved cysteine to phenylalanine. Clonality was computed as 1 minus the Shannon entropy, with the entropy normalized by log2 of the number of productive unique TCRs. Whether each scalp clone was CD4 or CD8 was inferred by checking scalp TCRbeta sequences against the CD4 and CD8 repertoires from sorted blood. The immuneACCESS repertoire file appears here via TCRdb, limited to in-frame rearrangements. These files lack a portion of the clones; in checked studies, under half of the deficit traces to unresolved V genes, and the cause of the others is not known. That table furnishes V, J and clone size, whereas the DNA furnished D and trimming. A total of roughly 250,000 clones appear in this sample, approximately 60% of them only once. The ten largest make up about 0.89% of the sample.

This specimen's treatment or condition label, interpreted: oral pan-JAK inhibitor, 5-10 mg twice daily. Peripheral blood and lesional scalp punch biopsies were obtained from patients with alopecia areata. After PBMCs were isolated by density centrifugation and stained for CD3, CD4 and CD8, a FACSAria was used to sort CD4+ and CD8+ T cells. This TCR was sampled from a human donor with alopecia areata. The specimen comprised CD4+ T cells sorted from blood, sampled around week 53, from a patient treated with tofacitinib.

At the DNA level, the sequence is TGTGCCAGCAGCGTAGACACTAATTCACCCCTCCACTTT. The encoded protein is CASSVDTNSPLHF. Rearrangement joined TRBV9 to TRBJ1-6, with the D gene not confidently named. Spanning cysteine to phenylalanine, the CDR3 consists of 13 amino acids. CDR3 DNA only is kept here, 39 bases in frame from base 1. V is cut by 0 bases and J by 6 bases, and the space between the germline ends is 4 bases. CDR1 and CDR2 were assigned from the germline V gene as SGDLS and YYNGEE.